Each of the 20 T cell receptor beta chains below was sequenced from the same sample in a study of vaccination and CD4 T cells after COVID-19. No antigen is known for these receptors. Sequence data for DNA of cultured CD4+ T cells were generated by the Oncomine TCR Beta short-read assay. From the PCR reads, TCRdb called clonotypes with MiXCR, one entry per CDR3 protein. The repertoire has fewer than 9,000 distinct CDR3 sequences, just under 75% of them found once; the top ten carry over 12%. As to treatment: approximately nine-day PBMC culture with coronavirus spike peptide pools or control peptides (ViraFEST assay). Sequenced input: CD4+ T cells from blood, cultured in vitro. The origin of the receptors is a human donor who had recovered from COVID-19.

The table lists this clonotype with a few counts. The rearrangement joins TRBV5-5 to TRBJ2-2; maybe TRBD1 (6 bases). CDR1 and CDR2 from the germline V gene are SGHKS and YYEKEE (reference sequence). The length of the CDR3 is 17 residues. The ends were cut back, 3 bases at V and 1 base at J, with 16 bases in the middle. This CDR3 reads CASSSPSSGVNTGELFF. CDR3 coding DNA: TGTGCCAGCAGCTCGCCCTCTTCAGGGGTGAACACCGGGGAGCTGTTTTTT.

The V and J genes are TRBV20-1 and TRBJ2-5, with 7 bases lining up with TRBD1. The CDR3 contains 15 residues. V was pared by 5 bases and J by 4 bases, with 13 bases of the junction left unmatched. Germline CDR1 reads DFQATT; CDR2 reads SNEGSKA (reference sequence). CDR3 sequence (DNA): TGCAGTGCTTCCGGGACAGTAACCGGTGGAGAGACCCAGTACTTC. Translated, it gives CSASGTVTGGETQYF.

The chain uses TRBV6-1 and TRBJ2-7, with TRBD2 identical over 7 bases. The V gene's germline CDR1 is MNHNS and CDR2 SASEGT. CDR3 length: 14 amino acids. V was clipped by 8 bases and J by 5 bases; unmatched bases: 12. The CDR3 region is CASPPGGRIDEQYF. The CDR3 DNA is TGTGCCAGCCCACCGGGGGGTCGAATCGACGAGCAGTACTTC.

The rearrangement links TRBV6-1 to TRBJ1-6; no definite D call. The CDR3 consists of 17 residues. Germline CDR1 MNHNS, CDR2 SASEGT. Trimming shortened V by 7 bases and J by 5 bases, and 21 bases separated the two germline ends. CDR3 nucleotide sequence: TGTGCCAGCACGCGAACCTCGACACCCAAAAATAATTCACCCCTCCACTTT. Amino acids: CASTRTSTPKNNSPLHF.

The chain has TRBV27 and TRBJ2-7, with 7 bases identical to TRBD1. Trimming took 8 bases from V and 9 from J; bases not matched to a gene: 7. This CDR3 is built from 11 residues. The V gene's germline CDR1 is MNHEY and CDR2 SMNVEV (reference sequence). CDR3 sequence: CASRRGTRQYF. The CDR3 DNA is TGTGCCAGCCGCAGGGGGACCCGGCAGTACTTC.

This chain uses TRBV24-1 with TRBJ2-3; 7 nucleotides match TRBD2. This CDR3 contains 16 residues. V lost 4 bases and J lost 2; bases outside the gene matches: 8. Germline CDR1 reads KGHDR; CDR2 reads SFDVKD. The CDR3 region has the DNA TGTGCCACCAGTGAGACCGGGACTACAGACACAGATACGCAGTATTTT. This translates into CATSETGTTDTDTQYF.

The chain has TRBV5-1 and TRBJ1-6; a weak D match, TRBD1 (5 bases). CDR1 is SGHRS and CDR2 is YFSETQ in the germline V gene. With 5 bases removed from V and 9 bases from J, the gap between germline ends came to 15 bases. This CDR3 is 14 amino acids long. The CDR3 nucleotides are TGCGCCAGCAGGGGCCGGGACTCAGGTTCACCCCTCCACTTT. Encoded protein: CASRGRDSGSPLHF.

V gene TRBV7-2 combines with J gene TRBJ2-7; no firm D call. This CDR3 is built from 14 residues. Deletions cut 1 base from V and 0 bases from J, with 7 bases between. Germline-derived CDR1 and CDR2 are SGHTA and FQGNSA. Here the CDR3 DNA reads TGTGCCAGCAGCTTAGTACTCAGCTCCTACGAGCAGTACTTC. Protein product: CASSLVLSSYEQYF.

The chain couples TRBV27 to TRBJ1-6; D is undetermined. CDR3 length: 15 amino acids. Trimming cost V 6 bases and J 0 bases, with 9 bases left between them. Germline CDR1 and CDR2: MNHEY and SMNVEV (reference sequence). The CDR3 bases are TGTGCCAGCAGCAGCAGGAGCTCCTATAATTCACCCCTCCACTTT. This codes for CASSSRSSYNSPLHF.

V and J are TRBV5-1 and TRBJ2-7; 8 positions match TRBD2. This CDR3 region has 15 residues. V lost 2 bases and J lost 6; bases outside the gene matches: 10. Germline V CDR1 and CDR2: SGHRS, YFSETQ. CDR3 region: CASSFLWSAGGEQYF. For the CDR3, the DNA is TGCGCCAGCAGCTTCCTTTGGTCCGCGGGGGGCGAGCAGTACTTC.

The gene calls are TRBV12-3 or TRBV12-4 and TRBJ1-5, with D possibly matching TRBD1 (5 bases). V was pared by 7 bases and J by 11 bases, with 24 bases between. The CDR3 runs 15 residues. The CDR3 DNA follows: TGTGCCAGCAACCGGGGAGGGGCAGGTCTTCGGGCCCAGCATTTT. Protein: CASNRGGAGLRAQHF.

The V gene is TRBV7-9, the J gene TRBJ2-5, with a weak D call TRBD2 (7 bases). Germline values: CDR1 SEHNR, CDR2 FQNEAQ (reference sequence). The CDR3 extends over 16 amino acids. V was shortened by 10 bases and J by 2 bases, with 23 bases between the two germline ends. The CDR3 DNA reads as TGTGCCATAGGGGGGGGAGGTTCTGTCAAGCAAGAGACCCAGTACTTC. It encodes CAIGGGGSVKQETQYF.

DNA for the CDR3: TGTGCCAGCAGTGACCAGAACTCACTGAGTGCTTTCTTT. Protein: CASSDQNSLSAFF. This chain links TRBV6-1 with TRBJ1-1, with D unclear. This CDR3 has 13 amino acids. V was pared by 3 bases and J by 11 bases, with 16 bases between. From germline, CDR1 is MNHNS and CDR2 SASEGT.

This clonotype was detected only a few times. The rearrangement links TRBV6-2 or TRBV6-3 to TRBJ1-5; D is possibly TRBD1 (6 bases). V was trimmed by 8 bases and J by 0 bases, leaving 17 bases between them. Germline loops: CDR1 MNHEY, CDR2 SVGEGT. The CDR3 contains 16 residues. The CDR3 spells CASAVGTPISNQPQHF. The CDR3 region has the DNA TGTGCCAGCGCTGTCGGGACACCCATTAGCAATCAGCCCCAGCATTTT.

This sequence joins TRBV7-9 and TRBJ1-3; D remains ambiguous. This CDR3 contains 11 residues. Germline lookup yields CDR1 SEHNR and CDR2 FQNEAQ (reference sequence). The V and J ends lost 8 bases and 7 bases respectively, with 9 bases between them. The CDR3 sequence is CASRSGNTIYF. Here the CDR3 DNA reads TGTGCCAGCCGATCCGGCAACACCATATATTTT.

The CDR3 sequence: CASSPDGQETYEQYF. The CDR3 DNA sequence: TGTGCCAGCAGCCCAGACGGACAGGAGACCTACGAGCAGTACTTC. The chain uses TRBV11-3 and TRBJ2-7; TRBD1 aligns across 7 bases. CDR1 is SGHNT, CDR2 YENEEA, per germline. The CDR3 covers 15 residues. V trimming: 5 bases; J trimming: 2 bases; junction bases outside the gene matches: 9.

The chain is built from TRBV20-1 and TRBJ2-5; tentatively, D is TRBD1 (5 bases). V lost 6 bases and J lost 9, with 23 bases in between. CDR3 size: 14 residues. The V gene's germline CDR1 is DFQATT and CDR2 SNEGSKA (reference sequence). CDR3 nucleotides: TGCAGTGCCTTCGACAGCATCCACGTAGGGGCCCAGTACTTC. It is translated as CSAFDSIHVGAQYF.

This rearrangement joins TRBV30 to TRBJ1-1, with D uncertain. The CDR3 covers 17 residues. The V and J ends lost 4 bases and 0 bases respectively, with 21 bases between them. Per germline, CDR1 GTSNPN and CDR2 SVGIG (reference sequence). The CDR3 reads CAWTTGGRWTMNTEAFF. For the CDR3, the DNA is TGTGCCTGGACCACGGGCGGACGGTGGACCATGAACACTGAAGCTTTCTTT.

DNA of the CDR3: TGCAGTGCTAAGGACAGGTGGGAGCAGTTCTTC. Its protein is CSAKDRWEQFF. V is TRBV20-1 and J is TRBJ2-1; 7 positions match TRBD1. Germline V gives CDR1 DFQATT, CDR2 SNEGSKA (reference sequence). The CDR3 is 11 residues long. Unmatched junction bases numbered 4, after V lost 4 bases and J lost 10 bases.

The table lists this clonotype with a few counts. The V and J genes are TRBV7-3 and TRBJ2-7; D might be TRBD1 or TRBD2, each matching 5 bases. The CDR3 consists of 13 residues. Deletions cut 2 bases from V and 6 bases from J, with 11 bases between. The germline V gene encodes CDR1 SGHTA and CDR2 FQGTGA. CDR3 nucleotides: TGTGCCAGCAGCTTAGGGGGTTTGGCCGAGCAGTACTTC. Amino acids: CASSLGGLAEQYF.